These T cell receptor beta chains were read from a single sample in a study of blood T cell repertoires in COVID-19. Some clones are missing from TCRdb's copy, which holds only in-frame ones; the method was immunoSEQ multiplex PCR. The sample includes roughly 160,000 clones, roughly 86% of them seen just once. The specimen was peripheral blood. These receptors were collected from a man in his fifties or sixties with COVID-19, enrolled during active disease. The CDR3 runs from the conserved cysteine through the conserved F or W. D genes are given only for firm matches. Clone sizes are given selectively: once, few, many, or a class where the clone is expanded.

cdr3_length	v_call	j_call	d_call	clone_size	cdr3_aa	cdr3_nt
14	TRBV7-9	TRBJ2-3	.	few	CASSRAGATDTQYF	TGTGCCAGCAGCCGCGCCGGAGCCACAGATACGCAGTATTTT
16	TRBV2	TRBJ1-3	.	.	CASSLGTSRTGNTIYF	TGTGCCAGCAGTTTGGGGACATCTCGGACTGGAAACACCATATATTTT
15	TRBV4-3	TRBJ2-2	.	.	CASSQDHRETGELFF	TGCGCCAGCAGCCAAGACCACAGGGAAACCGGGGAGCTGTTTTTT
14	TRBV7-3	TRBJ2-5	.	.	CASSLTRDPGTQYF	TGTGCCAGCAGCTTAACGCGGGACCCCGGGACCCAGTACTTC
16	TRBV4-2	TRBJ2-1	.	.	CASSQDPSSSYNEQFF	TGTGCCAGCAGCCAAGATCCTAGCAGCTCCTACAATGAGCAGTTCTTC
15	TRBV24-1	TRBJ2-7	.	once	CATSDSRDHGYEQYF	TGTGCCACCAGTGATTCTCGGGATCACGGATACGAGCAGTACTTC
18	TRBV13	TRBJ1-5	.	.	CASSLGLRRRGSNQPQHF	TGTGCCAGCAGCTTAGGCCTTCGGAGGCGGGGGAGCAATCAGCCCCAGCATTTT
16	TRBV7-2	TRBJ1-5	TRBD1	once	CASSRTGGELGQPQHF	TGTGCCAGCAGCCGTACAGGGGGCGAGTTGGGGCAGCCCCAGCATTTT
12	TRBV6-5	TRBJ1-5	.	.	CASRALVQPQHF	TGTGCCAGCAGGGCCCTGGTCCAGCCCCAGCATTTT
12	TRBV3-1/TRBV3-2	TRBJ1-2	TRBD1	.	CASSLTGYGYTF	TGTGCCAGCAGCTTGACAGGGTATGGCTACACCTTC
15	TRBV19	TRBJ1-5	.	.	CASNPNREGGQPQHF	TGTGCCAGTAACCCAAACAGGGAAGGGGGTCAGCCCCAGCATTTT
13	TRBV7-3	TRBJ2-1	.	few	CASSSARSGEQFF	TGTGCCAGCAGCTCCGCGAGGAGCGGCGAGCAGTTCTTC
15	TRBV28	TRBJ1-5	TRBD1	.	CASHVPGQTNQPQHF	TGTGCCAGCCATGTGCCGGGACAGACTAATCAGCCCCAGCATTTT
12	TRBV6-5	TRBJ2-7	TRBD1	.	CASSSRTGEQYF	TGTGCCAGCAGTTCGAGGACAGGCGAGCAGTACTTC
14	TRBV19	TRBJ1-2	TRBD1	.	CASTEDRANYGYTF	TGTGCCAGTACCGAGGACAGGGCTAACTATGGCTACACCTTC
14	TRBV7-9	TRBJ1-1	TRBD1	.	CASSRTGLNTEAFF	TGTGCCAGCAGCCGGACAGGGTTGAACACTGAAGCTTTCTTT
15	TRBV11-3	TRBJ2-1	TRBD1	.	CASSLGTGSYNEQFF	TGTGCCAGCAGCTTAGGGACAGGGTCGTACAATGAGCAGTTCTTC
17	TRBV7-2	TRBJ2-2	.	.	CASSPRVRRGNTGELFF	TGTGCCAGCAGCCCCCGGGTCAGGAGGGGAAACACCGGGGAGCTGTTTTTT
15	TRBV4-2	TRBJ1-1	TRBD1	.	CASSQAGTENTEAFF	TGTGCCAGCAGCCAAGCCGGGACAGAGAACACTGAAGCTTTCTTT
11	TRBV20-1	TRBJ1-4	.	.	CSARAFEKLFF	TGCAGTGCTAGAGCTTTCGAAAAACTGTTTTTT
15	TRBV6-6	TRBJ1-3	.	.	CASRPGGAGGNTIYF	TGTGCCAGCAGGCCGGGGGGCGCTGGGGGAAACACCATATATTTT
15	TRBV6-5	TRBJ2-1	TRBD2	once	CASRRETSPFNEQFF	TGTGCCAGCAGGAGGGAGACTAGCCCTTTCAATGAGCAGTTCTTC
13	TRBV18	TRBJ2-7	.	once	CASSPQSSYEQYF	TGTGCCAGCTCACCACAGAGCTCCTACGAGCAGTACTTC
15	TRBV5-5	TRBJ1-6	TRBD1	.	CASSRGQGQNSPLHF	TGTGCCAGCAGCCGCGGACAGGGACAGAATTCACCCCTCCACTTT
15	TRBV4-3	TRBJ2-7	TRBD2	.	CASSQDMGGSGEQYF	TGCGCCAGCAGCCAAGATATGGGGGGGTCGGGCGAGCAGTACTTC
15	TRBV3-1/TRBV3-2	TRBJ1-4	.	.	CASTSLLDRNEKLFF	TGTGCCAGCACGAGTTTGTTGGACAGAAATGAAAAACTGTTTTTT
14	TRBV29-1	TRBJ2-3	TRBD2	.	CSVATSGGAYTQYF	TGCAGCGTTGCGACCAGCGGGGGGGCCTATACGCAGTATTTT
16	TRBV15	TRBJ2-5	TRBD2	.	CATSRGPAGGQETQYF	TGTGCCACCAGCAGAGGGCCAGCGGGAGGGCAAGAGACCCAGTACTTC
16	TRBV6-1	TRBJ1-4	TRBD1	.	CASSATGIRSNEKLFF	TGTGCCAGCAGTGCGACAGGGATTCGGTCGAATGAAAAACTGTTTTTT
13	TRBV6-5	TRBJ1-2	TRBD1	.	CASRRDRDYGYTF	TGTGCCAGCAGGCGTGACAGGGACTATGGCTACACCTTC
15	TRBV25-1	TRBJ1-4	TRBD1	.	CASNPGAGGGEKLFF	TGTGCCAGCAACCCGGGGGCAGGGGGCGGTGAAAAACTGTTTTTT
17	TRBV13	TRBJ2-7	TRBD2	.	CASSDTTSGGRSYEQYF	TGTGCCAGCAGCGACACGACTAGCGGGGGTCGCTCCTACGAGCAGTACTTC
15	TRBV5-6	TRBJ1-4	TRBD1	.	CASSLETGGNEKLFF	TGTGCCAGCAGCTTGGAGACAGGGGGGAATGAAAAACTGTTTTTT
16	TRBV4-2	TRBJ2-1	TRBD2	few	CASSQERGGGYNEQFF	TGTGCCAGCAGCCAAGAACGTGGGGGGGGATACAATGAGCAGTTCTTC
13	TRBV11-3	TRBJ1-6	.	.	CASSLGAFSPLHF	TGTGCCAGCAGCTTAGGGGCTTTTTCACCCCTCCACTTT
13	TRBV19	TRBJ1-1	.	once	CASKEAANTEAFF	TGTGCCAGTAAGGAGGCGGCGAACACTGAAGCTTTCTTT
13	TRBV6-2/TRBV6-3	TRBJ1-2	TRBD1	.	CASSLGQNYGYTF	TGTGCCAGCAGTTTGGGACAGAACTATGGCTACACCTTC
12	TRBV19	TRBJ2-1	.	once	CASSPLQGLEFF	TGTGCCAGTAGCCCTTTACAGGGCCTGGAGTTCTTC
14	TRBV30	TRBJ2-1	.	.	CAWSVLSGYHEQFF	TGTGCCTGGAGTGTACTATCTGGCTACCATGAGCAGTTCTTC
16	TRBV4-2	TRBJ2-2	.	once	CASSQDAGNPAGELFF	TGTGCCAGCAGCCAAGATGCCGGGAATCCTGCCGGGGAGCTGTTTTTT
13	TRBV29-1	TRBJ1-5	.	.	CSVESGDNQPQHF	TGCAGCGTTGAGTCAGGGGACAATCAGCCCCAGCATTTT
15	TRBV4-3	TRBJ2-1	.	.	CASSQDLPPYNEQFF	TGCGCCAGCAGCCAAGATCTTCCCCCTTACAATGAGCAGTTCTTC
13	TRBV25-1	TRBJ1-2	.	.	CASSGGQGYGYTF	TGTGCCAGCAGTGGTGGGCAGGGCTATGGCTACACCTTC
13	TRBV5-8	TRBJ1-1	.	once	CASTKQRNTEAFF	TGTGCCAGCACTAAGCAACGGAACACTGAAGCTTTCTTT
17	TRBV9	TRBJ2-2	TRBD1	.	CASSVVGQGAETGELFF	TGTGCCAGCAGCGTAGTGGGACAGGGGGCGGAAACCGGGGAGCTGTTTTTT
13	TRBV7-7	TRBJ2-7	.	.	CASSLTGGEEQYF	TGTGCTAGCAGCTTAACTGGGGGCGAAGAGCAGTACTTC
12	TRBV7-9	TRBJ1-5	.	.	CASSYSNQPQHF	TGTGCCAGTTCTTATAGCAATCAGCCCCAGCATTTT
13	TRBV9	TRBJ1-1	.	.	CASSVTVDTEAFF	TGTGCCAGCAGCGTAACGGTGGACACTGAAGCTTTCTTT
14	TRBV2	TRBJ2-2	.	.	CASTLGANPGELFF	TGTGCCAGCACATTGGGCGCGAACCCCGGGGAGCTGTTTTTT
15	TRBV7-9	TRBJ1-3	TRBD1	.	CASSTDRESGNTIYF	TGTGCCAGCAGCACTGACAGGGAGTCTGGAAACACCATATATTTT